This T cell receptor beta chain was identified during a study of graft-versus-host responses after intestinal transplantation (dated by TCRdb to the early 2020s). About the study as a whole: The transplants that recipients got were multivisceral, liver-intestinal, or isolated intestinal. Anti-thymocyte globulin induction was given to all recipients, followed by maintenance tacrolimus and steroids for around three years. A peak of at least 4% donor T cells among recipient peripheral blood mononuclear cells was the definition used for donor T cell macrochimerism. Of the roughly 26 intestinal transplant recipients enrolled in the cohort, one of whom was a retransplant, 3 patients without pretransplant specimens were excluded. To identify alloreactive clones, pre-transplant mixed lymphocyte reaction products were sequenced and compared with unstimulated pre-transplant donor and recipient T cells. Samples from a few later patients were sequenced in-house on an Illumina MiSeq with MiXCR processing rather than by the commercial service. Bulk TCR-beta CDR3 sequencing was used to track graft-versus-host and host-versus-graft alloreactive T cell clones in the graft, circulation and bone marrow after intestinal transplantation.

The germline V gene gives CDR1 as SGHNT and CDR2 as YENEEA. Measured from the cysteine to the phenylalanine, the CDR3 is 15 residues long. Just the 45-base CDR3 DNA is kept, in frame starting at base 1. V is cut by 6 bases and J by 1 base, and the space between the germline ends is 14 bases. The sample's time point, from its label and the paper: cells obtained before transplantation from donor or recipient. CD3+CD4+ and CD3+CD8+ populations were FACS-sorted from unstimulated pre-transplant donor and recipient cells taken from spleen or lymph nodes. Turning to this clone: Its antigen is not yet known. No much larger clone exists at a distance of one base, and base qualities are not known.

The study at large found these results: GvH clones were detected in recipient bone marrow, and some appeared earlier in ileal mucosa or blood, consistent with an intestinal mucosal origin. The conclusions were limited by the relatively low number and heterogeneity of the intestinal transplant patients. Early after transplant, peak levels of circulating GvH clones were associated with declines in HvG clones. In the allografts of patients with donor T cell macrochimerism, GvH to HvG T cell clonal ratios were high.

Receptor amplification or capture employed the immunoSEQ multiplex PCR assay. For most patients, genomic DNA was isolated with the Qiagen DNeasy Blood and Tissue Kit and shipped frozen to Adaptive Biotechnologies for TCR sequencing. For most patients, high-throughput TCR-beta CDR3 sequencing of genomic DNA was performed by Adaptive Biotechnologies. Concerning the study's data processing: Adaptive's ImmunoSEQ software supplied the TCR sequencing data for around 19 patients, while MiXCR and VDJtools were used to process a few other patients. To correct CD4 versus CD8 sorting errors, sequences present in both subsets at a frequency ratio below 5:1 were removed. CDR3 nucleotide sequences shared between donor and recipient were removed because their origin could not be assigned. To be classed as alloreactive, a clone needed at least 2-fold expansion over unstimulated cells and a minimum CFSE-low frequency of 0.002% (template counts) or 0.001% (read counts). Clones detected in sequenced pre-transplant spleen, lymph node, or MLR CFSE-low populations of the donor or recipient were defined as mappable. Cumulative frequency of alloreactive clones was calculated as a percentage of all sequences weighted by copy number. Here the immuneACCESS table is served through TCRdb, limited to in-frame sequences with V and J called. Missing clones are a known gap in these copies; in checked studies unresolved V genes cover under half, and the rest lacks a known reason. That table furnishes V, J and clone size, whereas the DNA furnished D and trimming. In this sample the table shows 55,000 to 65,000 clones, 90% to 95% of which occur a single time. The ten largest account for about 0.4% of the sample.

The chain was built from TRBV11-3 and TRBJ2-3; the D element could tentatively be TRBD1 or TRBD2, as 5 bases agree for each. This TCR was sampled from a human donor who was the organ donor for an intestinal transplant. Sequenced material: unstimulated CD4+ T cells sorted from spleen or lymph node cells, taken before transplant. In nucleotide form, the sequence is TGTGCCAGCAGGTTGGCAGGGAGTCGCACAGATACGCAGTATTTT. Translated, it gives CASRLAGSRTDTQYF.